This TCR beta chain appears in the sequencing data of a study of T cell responses to AZD1222 COVID-19 vaccine. This clone was seen only once. CDR1 is SGHRS and CDR2 is YFSETQ in the germline V gene. V shed 3 bases and J shed 4 bases, with 16 bases lying between them. CDR3 length equals 15 residues. Measured with immunoSEQ multiplex PCR; TCRdb has only the in-frame clones, and not every one. In the table there are some 92,000 clones, roughly 90% of which are singletons. This chain links TRBV5-1 with TRBJ1-1, with D perhaps TRBD1 (5 bases). The clonotype comes from an adult in good health. The sequencing here drew on peripheral blood, taken on day 0 of AZD1222 vaccination. The CDR3 region is CASSSSGTSATEAFF. The CDR3 region has the DNA TGCGCCAGCAGCTCATCCGGGACTTCGGCCACTGAAGCTTTCTTT.